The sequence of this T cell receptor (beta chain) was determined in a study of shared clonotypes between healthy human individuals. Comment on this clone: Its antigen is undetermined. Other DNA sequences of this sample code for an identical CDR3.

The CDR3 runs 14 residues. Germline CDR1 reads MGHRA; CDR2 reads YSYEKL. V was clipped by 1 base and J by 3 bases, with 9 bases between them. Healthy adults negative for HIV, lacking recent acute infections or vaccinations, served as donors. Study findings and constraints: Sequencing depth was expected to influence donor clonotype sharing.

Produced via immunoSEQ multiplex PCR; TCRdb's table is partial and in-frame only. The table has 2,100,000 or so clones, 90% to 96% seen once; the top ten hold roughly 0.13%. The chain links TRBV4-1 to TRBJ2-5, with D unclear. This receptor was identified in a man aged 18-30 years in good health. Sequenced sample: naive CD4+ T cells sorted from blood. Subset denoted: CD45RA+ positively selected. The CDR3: CASSQVVGEETQYF. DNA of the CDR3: TGCGCCAGCAGCCAAGTAGTTGGAGAAGAGACCCAGTACTTC.